This T cell receptor (beta chain) came from a study of T cells in localized non-small cell lung cancer. This clone was recorded once. The target antigen is unknown. Clones were read by immunoSEQ multiplex PCR, and TCRdb kept only the in-frame ones, dropping some. The sample has about 78,000 clones; approximately 84% are singletons. Study-wide results and limits: A single tumor region was sequenced, leaving heterogeneity possible.

With 4 bases clipped from V and 1 base from J, the junction kept 1 base outside the gene matches. Germline assignment: CDR1 SGHDN and CDR2 FVKESK. The CDR3 totals 14 residues. The starting material was peripheral blood, obtained before any cancer treatment. This chain joins TRBV14 and TRBJ1-2; 9 positions match TRBD1. The receptor was isolated from a man aged 35 to 69 with stage I lung adenocarcinoma. The CDR3 loop reads CASSPGQGNYGYTF. The DNA for the CDR3 is TGTGCCAGCAGCCCGGGACAGGGTAACTATGGCTACACCTTC.